This T cell receptor beta chain was recorded in a study of T cell changes during pregnancy in multiple sclerosis. Libraries were prepared by immunoSEQ multiplex PCR; TCRdb keeps only in-frame clonotypes and omits some of them. The profile shows roughly 40,000 clones, around 90% of them singletons. CDR1 MNHNY and CDR2 SVGAGI come from the germline V gene (reference sequence). There are 14 residues in the CDR3. Germline trimming cut 1 base from V and 3 bases from J; bases unmatched to any gene: 2. As concerns this clone: Within the sample, other DNA sequences also encode this same CDR3.

The source of this sequence is a female donor in good health, enrolled as a control in a pregnancy study. This chain uses TRBV6-6 with TRBJ2-5, with 7 bases lining up with TRBD2. This sample comprised CD4+ T cells from peripheral blood mononuclear cells, obtained after pregnancy. The CDR3 sequence is CASSYWGGKETQYF. Here the CDR3 DNA reads TGTGCCAGCAGTTACTGGGGGGGTAAAGAGACCCAGTACTTC.